A selection of T cell receptor beta chains follows, all from one sample in a study of TIL therapy for anti-PD-1-resistant metastatic lung cancer. Produced via immunoSEQ multiplex PCR; TCRdb's table is partial and in-frame only. Of about 36,000 clones in the sample, about 70% are singletons; the top ten hold 5.7%. The starting material was blood, obtained at baseline. These receptors all come from a person aged 25-85 years with non-small cell lung cancer. Both conserved end residues are part of each CDR3. D genes are given only for firm matches. Size is omitted from some rows. Given values are once, few, many or a class for expanded clones.

j_call | cdr3_length | d_call | v_call | clone_size | cdr3_aa | cdr3_nt
TRBJ1-1 | 15 | TRBD1 | TRBV18 | . | CASSPGQPMNTEAFF | TGTGCCAGCTCGCCGGGACAGCCCATGAACACTGAAGCTTTCTTT
TRBJ2-7 | 15 | TRBD1 | TRBV6-1 | . | CASSVTGSRAYEQYF | TGTGCCAGCAGCGTGACAGGGAGTAGGGCCTACGAGCAGTACTTC
TRBJ2-1 | 17 | TRBD2 | TRBV5-1 | . | CASSLEGLAASYNEQFF | TGCGCCAGCAGCTTGGAGGGACTAGCGGCTTCCTACAATGAGCAGTTCTTC
TRBJ1-2 | 15 | TRBD1 | TRBV5-1 | once | CASSLVTTGGGGYTF | TGCGCCAGCAGCTTGGTGACGACAGGGGGAGGCGGCTACACCTTC
TRBJ2-1 | 18 | . | TRBV15 | . | CATSQQKNPGASYNEQFF | TGTGCCACCAGCCAACAAAAAAACCCGGGGGCTTCCTACAATGAGCAGTTCTTC
TRBJ2-6 | 16 | . | TRBV30 | . | CAWSRDQVAGANVLTF | TGTGCCTGGAGTAGGGATCAGGTGGCCGGGGCCAACGTCCTGACTTTC
TRBJ1-1 | 19 | TRBD1 | TRBV7-9 | . | CASSSPRRDRGPLNTEAFF | TGTGCCAGCAGCTCCCCCCGGAGGGACAGGGGGCCCTTGAACACTGAAGCTTTCTTT
TRBJ2-7 | 15 | . | TRBV10-3 | . | CAISESTGQGHEQYF | TGTGCCATCAGTGAGTCGACCGGGCAGGGCCACGAGCAGTACTTC
TRBJ2-2 | 15 | . | TRBV4-1 | . | CASSQVDREAGELFF | TGCGCCAGCAGCCAGGTAGACAGGGAGGCCGGGGAGCTGTTTTTT
TRBJ2-1 | 15 | TRBD2 | TRBV4-3 | . | CASSQVGGAGNEQFF | TGCGCCAGCAGCCAAGTCGGGGGGGCAGGGAATGAGCAGTTCTTC
TRBJ2-7 | 14 | TRBD1 | TRBV5-1 | . | CASSWTGGSYEQYF | TGCGCCAGCAGCTGGACAGGGGGCAGCTACGAGCAGTACTTC
TRBJ2-7 | 15 | . | TRBV5-4 | . | CASSLVAGSSYEQYF | TGTGCCAGCAGCTTGGTTGCGGGATCCTCCTACGAGCAGTACTTC
TRBJ1-6 | 15 | . | TRBV5-1 | . | CASSLNPRGSSPLHF | TGCGCCAGCAGCCTGAATCCCCGGGGGTCTTCACCCCTCCACTTT
TRBJ1-1 | 15 | . | TRBV27 | . | CASSRGEGVNTEAFF | TGTGCCAGCAGTCGCGGGGAAGGGGTGAACACTGAAGCTTTCTTT
TRBJ2-3 | 14 | . | TRBV7-8 | once | CASSFIQGTDTQYF | TGTGCCAGCAGCTTCATACAGGGCACAGATACGCAGTATTTT
TRBJ1-4 | 14 | . | TRBV5-4 | . | CASSLGGANEKLFF | TGTGCCAGCAGCTTGGGGGGGGCTAATGAAAAACTGTTTTTT
TRBJ1-3 | 16 | . | TRBV27 | . | CASSPIRGYSGNTIYF | TGTGCCAGCAGTCCCATTCGCGGTTACTCTGGAAACACCATATATTTT